This T cell receptor (beta chain) came from a study of T cell repertoires in aging, cancer and after chemotherapy. Study in general: Donor ages fell into six groups from 30 or younger up to 70 or older. Broader study findings: In healthy donors, age-related TCR diversity loss mainly reflected lost richness. Untreated cancer patients had significantly lower blood TCR diversity than age-matched healthy donors.

This CDR3 comprises 12 residues. V lost 6 bases, J lost 4 bases, and 9 bases lay in between. The V gene's germline CDR1 is LNHDA and CDR2 SQIVND (reference sequence). Multiplex touch-down PCR with TRB-A/B primers amplified rearranged V-D-J TRB sequences. TCRdb re-called the multiplex PCR reads with MiXCR, one entry per CDR3 protein. The sample contains thousands of distinct CDR3 sequences, 53% of which appear only once. The template was genomic DNA from peripheral blood, not RNA. To note about this clonotype: Its antigen is undetermined.

The V gene is TRBV19, the J gene TRBJ1-1; D not certain. Specimen: blood. The TCR originated in a human donor with a solid tumor. In DNA, the CDR3 is TGTGCCAGTAGGGGGTGGTCCACTGAAGCTTTCTTT. Translation: CASRGWSTEAFF.